What follows are 5 T cell receptor beta chains derived from one specimen sequenced in a study of regulatory T cells in long-lasting Graves disease. Construction of TCR beta libraries relied on iRepertoire HTBI primers and on Arm-PCR targeting CDR3 regions. TCRdb analysed the multiplex PCR reads with MiXCR anew, one entry per CDR3 protein. The sample has approximately 690,000 distinct CDR3 sequences, around 30% seen once. The time point denotes: persistent/refractory GD, antithyroid drugs over 5 years with positive TRAb. From RNA extracted from PBMCs, the TCR library was made. This material consisted of peripheral blood mononuclear cells (PBMCs), taken when the disease was refractory, from a patient treated with antithyroid drugs. The receptors shown here come from a female donor with Graves disease.

The gene calls are TRBV7-7 and TRBJ2-1; D possibly corresponds to TRBD1 (5 bases). Trimming removed 1 base from V and 7 bases from J, with 8 bases in between. Germline-derived CDR1 and CDR2 are SSHAT and FNYEAQ (reference sequence). This CDR3 has 13 residues. CDR3 sequence: CASSLGQGNEQFF. The CDR3 DNA follows: TGTGCCAGCAGCTTAGGGCAGGGTAATGAGCAGTTCTTC.

This chain uses TRBV20-1 with TRBJ1-1; D gene uncertain. CDR1 is DFQATT, CDR2 SNEGSKA, per germline (reference sequence). V lost 6 bases to trimming and J lost 1 base, with 9 bases between them. This CDR3 is built from 12 residues. Written as DNA, the CDR3 is TGCAGTGCCCTCAGTGGGAACACTGAAGCTTTCTTT. Protein sequence: CSALSGNTEAFF.

Many counts were recorded for this clonotype. The chain combines TRBV6-1 with TRBJ1-2, with 8 bases lining up with TRBD1. The V segment lost 6 bases and the J segment 4 bases; nucleotides outside the gene matches: 4. The CDR3 spans 13 residues. Germline V CDR1 and CDR2: MNHNS, SASEGT. The CDR3 region is CASRETGVYGYTF. The CDR3 coding sequence is TGTGCCAGCAGGGAGACAGGGGTCTATGGCTACACCTTC.

This chain links TRBV20-1 with TRBJ1-2; D not certain. The CDR3 is 13 residues long. Trimming left V 5 bases short and J 0 bases short, with 10 bases between. The germline V gene encodes CDR1 DFQATT and CDR2 SNEGSKA (reference sequence). The CDR3 bases are TGCAGTGCTCTTGCTGGGGCTAACTATGGCTACACCTTC. Its translation: CSALAGANYGYTF.

A few counts support this clonotype. V usage is TRBV28 and J usage is TRBJ1-2; maybe TRBD1 (5 bases). CDR3 length: 15 amino acids. Germline CDR1 is MDHEN and CDR2 is SYDVKM. With 6 bases removed from V and 4 bases from J, the gap between germline ends came to 18 bases. CDR3 residues: CASSTPGGWSYGYTF. The CDR3 DNA follows: TGTGCCAGCAGCACCCCCGGGGGATGGAGCTATGGCTACACCTTC.